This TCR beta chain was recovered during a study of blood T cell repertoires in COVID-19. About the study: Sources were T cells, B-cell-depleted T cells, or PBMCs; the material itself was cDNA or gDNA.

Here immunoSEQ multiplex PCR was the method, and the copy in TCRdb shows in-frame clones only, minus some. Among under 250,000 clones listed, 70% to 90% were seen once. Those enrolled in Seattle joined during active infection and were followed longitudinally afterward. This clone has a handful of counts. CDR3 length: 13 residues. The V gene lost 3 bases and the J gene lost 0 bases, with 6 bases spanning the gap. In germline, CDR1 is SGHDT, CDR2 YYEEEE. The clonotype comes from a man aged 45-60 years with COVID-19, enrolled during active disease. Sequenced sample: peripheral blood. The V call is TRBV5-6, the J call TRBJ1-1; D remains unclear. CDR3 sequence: CASSSYMNTEAFF. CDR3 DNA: TGTGCCAGCAGCTCCTATATGAACACTGAAGCTTTCTTT.